This T cell receptor beta chain appears in the sequencing data of a study of cytomegalovirus exposure and HLA in healthy donors. A multiplex PCR was run with 60 Vbeta primers and 13 Jbeta primers. Profiled with immunoSEQ multiplex PCR; TCRdb holds only in-frame clones, not every one. The sample has more than 110,000 clones; 80% are singletons. CDR3 length: 14 residues. The germline gives CDR1 LNHDA, CDR2 SQIVND (reference sequence). Trimming removed 7 bases from V and 3 bases from J, with 15 bases in between. Material for sequencing was PBMCs. The rearrangement joins TRBV19 to TRBJ1-1, with D maybe TRBD1 (6 bases). This receptor was identified in a young man in good health and CMV-seronegative. CDR3 coding DNA: TGTGCCAGTACCATCGGGGGGGGGCACACTGAAGCTTTCTTT. Protein product: CASTIGGGHTEAFF.